The clone carrying this T cell receptor (beta chain) came up a few times. The deep-level immunoSEQ assay was used. Measured with immunoSEQ multiplex PCR; TCRdb has only the in-frame clones, and not every one. The sample has roughly 700,000 clones; under 80% are singletons. This sample was included in a study of shared clonotypes between healthy human individuals. Germline assignment: CDR1 SQVTM and CDR2 ANQGSEA. This CDR3 contains 14 residues. Trimming took off 3 bases at V and 4 bases at J, with 15 bases between the two ends. All of the donors resided in Nashville, Tennessee, and each was a Caucasian adult. The split of CD4+ cells yielded CD45RA+ naive and CD45RA-negative memory subsets.

The material sequenced was memory CD4+ T cells sorted from blood. Described subset: CD45RA-negative fraction. The rearrangement joins TRBV29-1 to TRBJ2-5, with a possible D match to TRBD2 (6 bases). The sequence was collected from a young woman in good health. CDR3 loop: CSVERAGAGETQYF. DNA of the CDR3: TGCAGCGTTGAGCGCGCTGGAGCGGGAGAGACCCAGTACTTC.